This record covers a single T cell receptor (beta chain). Its target is unknown. The junction and the germline gene differ at one end; a read error may be behind it. These data are taken from a study of blood T cells in healthy people across ages. Study-wide results and caveats: A conclusive naive versus antigen-experienced comparison was prevented by the unsorted PBMCs.

It was with a sample-barcoded 5' primer and a J-beta primer mix that a second PCR of roughly 7 to 12 cycles was run. Sequencing yielded, for each sample, at least 2.5 million paired-end reads carrying CDR3. TCRdb re-called the 5' RACE reads through MiXCR, storing one row per CDR3 protein. The sample has about 1.4 million distinct CDR3 sequences, around 59% seen once. This CDR3 is built from 14 residues. Per the germline V gene, CDR1 is SNHLY and CDR2 is FYNNEI. Individuals who donated were healthy Caucasians from Russia aged about 6 to 100. Input material: blood. This chain connects TRBV2 to TRBJ1-2; D is uncertain. This clonotype was sampled from a man aged 18 to 29 in good health. In nucleotides, the CDR3 is TGTGCCTGCAGTGAATGGGCAGCTAACTATGGCTACACCTTC. Protein: CACSEWAANYGYTF.